This TCR beta chain stems from a study of T cell responses to AZD1222 COVID-19 vaccine. From germline, CDR1 is SGHTA and CDR2 FQGNSA. The CDR3 has 14 amino acids. With 3 bases removed from V and 9 bases from J, the gap between germline ends came to 15 bases. The repertoire was sequenced with immunoSEQ multiplex PCR; TCRdb's copy has only in-frame clones and lacks some. The repertoire holds more than 150,000 clones, with approximately 91% as singletons. The chain joins TRBV7-2 to TRBJ2-1, with a tentative D call TRBD2 (6 bases). Material: peripheral blood, obtained 28 days after the second AZD1222 dose. The sequence came from an adult who received the AZD1222 COVID-19 vaccine. The CDR3 nucleotides read TGTGCCAGCAGCTTGGGGGGAGCGATCGCTGAGCAGTTCTTC. Protein sequence: CASSLGGAIAEQFF.